The present entry profiles one T cell receptor (beta chain) with its context. Antigen unknown. The data were obtained in a study of cytomegalovirus exposure and HLA in healthy donors. The PCR used 60 Vbeta and 13 Jbeta primers. Clones were read by immunoSEQ multiplex PCR, and TCRdb kept only the in-frame ones, dropping some. The table has over 100,000 clones, roughly 77% seen once. Study-wide findings and caveats: In vitro data verified three CMV-associated chains as specific for CMV antigens. TCR beta V- and J-gene trimming, according to a later analysis, was linked to a missense DCLRE1C variant.

V was clipped by 2 bases and J by 3 bases; unmatched bases: 8. The CDR3 totals 19 residues. Looked up from germline, CDR1 is SGHVS and CDR2 is FQNEAQ. The sample taken for sequencing was PBMCs. The origin of this receptor is a young man in good health and CMV-seronegative. The rearrangement uses TRBV7-8 and TRBJ2-6, with 12 bases matching TRBD1. CDR3 DNA: TGTGCCAGCAGCTTACGATCGGGACAGGGGGCTAATGGGGCCAACGTCCTGACTTTC. It specifies CASSLRSGQGANGANVLTF.